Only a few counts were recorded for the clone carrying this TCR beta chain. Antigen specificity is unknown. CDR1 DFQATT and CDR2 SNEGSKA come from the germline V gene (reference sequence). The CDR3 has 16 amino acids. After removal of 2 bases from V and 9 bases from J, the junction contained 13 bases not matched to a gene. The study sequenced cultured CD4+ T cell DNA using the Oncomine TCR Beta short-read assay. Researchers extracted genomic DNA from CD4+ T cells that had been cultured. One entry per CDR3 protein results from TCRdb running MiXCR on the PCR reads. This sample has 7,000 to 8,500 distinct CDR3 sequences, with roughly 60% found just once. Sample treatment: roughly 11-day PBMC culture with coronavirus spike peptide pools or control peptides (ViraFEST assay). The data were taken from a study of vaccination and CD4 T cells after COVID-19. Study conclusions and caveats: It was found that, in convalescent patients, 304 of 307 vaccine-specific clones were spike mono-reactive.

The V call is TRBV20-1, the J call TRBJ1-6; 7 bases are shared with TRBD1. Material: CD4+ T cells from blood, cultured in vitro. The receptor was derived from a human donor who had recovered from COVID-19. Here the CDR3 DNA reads TGCAGTGCTAGATCGGCACAGGGGCCAGTAGTTTCACCCCTCCACTTT. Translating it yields CSARSAQGPVVSPLHF.